The 10 T cell receptor beta chains below come from one sample, sequenced in a study of T cell repertoires in cytomegalovirus infection. TCRdb ran MiXCR on the reads and lists one entry per CDR3 protein. This repertoire shows hundreds of thousands of distinct CDR3 sequences, less than 40% found once; its top ten account for 2.5% to 3.5%. The sample comprised PBMCs. The receptors derive from a human donor in good health (CMV status not recorded). Some clones in this sample may be carry-over from other donors' samples.

The DNA for the CDR3 is TGTGCCAGCATTACTACTTCCCTCTTAACTAGCGGGGGGCCGCATTACAATGAGCAGTTCTTC. It yields the protein CASITTSLLTSGGPHYNEQFF. This chain uses TRBV5-6 with TRBJ2-1; 12 nucleotides align to TRBD2. The length of the CDR3 is 21 residues. V lost 6 bases and J lost 4; bases outside the gene matches: 23. CDR1 and CDR2 from the germline V gene are SGHDT and YYEEEE.

The chain links TRBV11-2 to TRBJ2-5, with D tentatively TRBD1 (5 bases). Germline V gives CDR1 SGHAT, CDR2 FQNNGV. The CDR3 is 16 residues long. The ends were cut back, 1 base at V and 14 bases at J, with 26 bases in the middle. The CDR3 coding sequence is TGTGCCAGCAGCTTAGGAGTTCAGGGCAGACAAGAGACCGAATACTTC. It specifies CASSLGVQGRQETEYF. The full variable domain, with the rest looked up from reference TRBV11-2 and TRBJ2-5, is EAGVAQSPRYKIIEKRQSVAFWCNPISGHATLYWYQQILGQGPKLLIQFQNNGVVDDSQLPKDRFSAERLKGVDSTLKIQPAKLEDSAVYLCASSLGVQGRQETEYFGPGTRLLVL.

This clonotype was seen more than once but under ten times. This chain connects TRBV20-1 to TRBJ1-2; a possible D gene is TRBD1 (5 bases). CDR3 size: 13 residues. Germline loops: CDR1 DFQATT, CDR2 SNEGSKA (reference sequence). Between the trimmed V and J ends, which lost 0 bases and 8 bases, there was a span of 13 bases. The CDR3: CSARDWAGIGYTF. For the CDR3, the DNA is TGCAGTGCTAGAGATTGGGCAGGGATCGGCTACACCTTC.

This chain joins TRBV29-1 and TRBJ1-5; D gene uncertain. The CDR3 has 13 amino acids. Germline V gene sequence: CDR1 SQVTM, CDR2 ANQGSEA. V was shortened by 4 bases and J by 6 bases, with 13 bases between the two germline ends. The CDR3: CSVAYGGGQPQHF. The CDR3 region has the DNA TGCAGCGTTGCGTACGGTGGCGGTCAGCCCCAGCATTTT.

This clonotype was counted between two and nine times. The J gene is TRBJ2-5, the V gene TRBV28; weak D call: TRBD2 (7 bases). Trimming shortened V by 6 bases and J by 5 bases, and 22 bases separated the two germline ends. In germline, CDR1 is MDHEN, CDR2 SYDVKM. The CDR3 extends over 16 amino acids. The CDR3 here is CASSSFWGGTSETQYF. The CDR3 DNA sequence: TGTGCCAGCAGCAGTTTTTGGGGGGGGACATCGGAGACCCAGTACTTC. The whole variable domain, filled in from reference TRBV28 and TRBJ2-5, reads DVKVTQSSRYLVKRTGEKVFLECVQDMDHENMFWYRQDPGLGLRLIYFSYDVKMKEKGDIPEGYSVSREKKERFSLILESASTNQTSMYLCASSSFWGGTSETQYFGPGTRLLVL.

This clonotype was seen more than once but under ten times. The gene calls are TRBV12-3 or TRBV12-4 and TRBJ2-2, with D hard to call. Trimming took 6 bases from V and 4 from J, leaving 9 bases between them. This CDR3 comprises 13 residues. The CDR3 nucleotides are TGTGCCAGCAGCCCCATAACCACCGGGGAGCTGTTTTTT. This codes for CASSPITTGELFF.

This clonotype was observed a few times. The V gene is TRBV28, the J gene TRBJ2-1; TRBD2 is a possible D gene (6 bases). The germline V gene has CDR1 MDHEN and CDR2 SYDVKM. Trimming removed 4 bases at V and 9 bases at J, with 22 bases between. The CDR3 is 16 residues long. CDR3 DNA sequence: TGTGCCAGCAGTTGGGGGGACGTTCCACTGGGTGTTGAGCAGTTCTTC. Protein: CASSWGDVPLGVEQFF.

This chain connects TRBV4-1 to TRBJ2-2, with 10 nucleotides matching TRBD2. The V segment lost 0 bases and the J segment 6 bases; nucleotides outside the gene matches: 4. The CDR3 is 16 residues long. Germline assignment: CDR1 MGHRA and CDR2 YSYEKL. Here the CDR3 reads CASSQDLAGVSGELFF. DNA of the CDR3: TGCGCCAGCAGCCAAGATCTAGCGGGAGTCTCCGGGGAGCTGTTTTTT.

The chain has TRBV15 and TRBJ2-2, with D possibly TRBD1 on 6 matching bases. The CDR3 runs 15 residues. Germline CDR1 and CDR2: LNHNV and YYDKDF (reference sequence). Trimming left V 0 bases short and J 6 bases short, with 11 bases between. In DNA form, the CDR3 reads TGTGCCACCAGCAGAGAAGGACAGTTCGCCGGGGAGCTGTTTTTT. This codes for CATSREGQFAGELFF.

The chain couples TRBV27 to TRBJ2-3, with 9 bases fitting TRBD2. V was clipped by 2 bases and J by 0 bases; unmatched bases: 12. CDR1 and CDR2 from the germline V gene are MNHEY and SMNVEV (reference sequence). The CDR3 consists of 19 residues. CDR3 DNA sequence: TGTGCCAGCAGTTTAAAGGGTCTAGCGGGACGACTCAGCACAGATACGCAGTATTTT. It is translated as CASSLKGLAGRLSTDTQYF.